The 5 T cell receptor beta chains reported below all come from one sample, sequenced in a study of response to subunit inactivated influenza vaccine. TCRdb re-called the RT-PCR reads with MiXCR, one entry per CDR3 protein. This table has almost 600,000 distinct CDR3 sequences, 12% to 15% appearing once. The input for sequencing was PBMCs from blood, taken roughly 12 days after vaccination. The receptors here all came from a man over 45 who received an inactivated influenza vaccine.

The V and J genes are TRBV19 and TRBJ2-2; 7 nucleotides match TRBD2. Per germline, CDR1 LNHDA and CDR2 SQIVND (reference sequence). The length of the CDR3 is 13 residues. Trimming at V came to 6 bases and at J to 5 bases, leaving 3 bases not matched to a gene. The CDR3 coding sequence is TGTGCCAGTAGGCGGGGGTGGACCGGGGAGCTGTTTTTT. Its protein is CASRRGWTGELFF.

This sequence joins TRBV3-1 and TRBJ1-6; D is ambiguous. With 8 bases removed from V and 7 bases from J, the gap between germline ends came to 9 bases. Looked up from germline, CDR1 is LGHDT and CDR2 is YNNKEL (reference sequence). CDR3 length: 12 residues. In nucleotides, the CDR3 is TGTGCCAGCCCTCGGGTGAATTCACCCCTCCACTTT. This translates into CASPRVNSPLHF.

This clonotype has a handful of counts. The chain's CDR3 is CASNQENSYNEQFF. In DNA, the CDR3 is TGCGCCAGCAATCAGGAAAACTCCTACAATGAGCAGTTCTTC. The rearrangement links TRBV5-1 to TRBJ2-1, with no clear D. CDR1 is SGHRS and CDR2 is YFSETQ in the germline V gene. Trimming left V 6 bases short and J 0 bases short, with 10 bases between. The CDR3 runs 14 residues.

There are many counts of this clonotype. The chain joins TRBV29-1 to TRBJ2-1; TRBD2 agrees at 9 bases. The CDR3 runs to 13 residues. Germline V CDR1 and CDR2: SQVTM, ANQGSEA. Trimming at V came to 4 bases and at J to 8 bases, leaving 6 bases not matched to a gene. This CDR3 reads CSVGRGGLYEQFF. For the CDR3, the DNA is TGCAGCGTTGGGCGGGGGGGCTTGTATGAGCAGTTCTTC.

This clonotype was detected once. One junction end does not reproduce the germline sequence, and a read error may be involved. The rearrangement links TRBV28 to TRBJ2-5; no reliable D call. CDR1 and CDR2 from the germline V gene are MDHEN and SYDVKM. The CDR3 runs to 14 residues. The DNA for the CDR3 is TGTGGCAGCAGTCCTACATGGGTCGGGGAGACCCAGTACTTC. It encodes CGSSPTWVGETQYF.